One and the same sample provided the 24 T cell receptor beta chains below, sequenced in a study of OX40 agonist ivuxolimab in advanced cancers. The repertoire was sequenced with immunoSEQ multiplex PCR; TCRdb's copy has only in-frame clones and lacks some. The table includes 65,000 to 95,000 clones, around 83% detected once. Sequenced material: CD4+ or CD8+ T cells sorted from blood, taken in a trial of the OX40 agonist ivuxolimab. The receptors originated from an adult with an advanced solid tumor such as melanoma, head and neck, liver or kidney cancer.

The J gene is TRBJ2-5, the V gene TRBV5-1; maybe TRBD2 (5 bases). The V end was cut by 2 bases, the J end by 3 bases, with 8 bases between. The V gene's germline CDR1 is SGHRS and CDR2 YFSETQ. The CDR3 consists of 13 residues. The CDR3 DNA is TGCGCCAGCAGCTTTCCGGGGAAAGAGACCCAGTACTTC. As protein: CASSFPGKETQYF.

This sequence joins TRBV18 and TRBJ1-1; unclear D gene. Germline V gives CDR1 KGHSH, CDR2 LQKENI. V was trimmed by 3 bases and J by 7 bases, leaving 9 bases between them. The CDR3 has 12 residues. CDR3 in amino acids: CASSPNSFEAFF. The CDR3 DNA follows: TGTGCCAGCTCACCCAACTCCTTTGAAGCTTTCTTT.

The V call is TRBV5-4, the J call TRBJ2-3; D is unresolved. Trimming took 6 bases from V and 6 from J, leaving 11 bases between them. CDR3 size: 12 residues. Germline V gene sequence: CDR1 SGHNT, CDR2 YYREEE (reference sequence). The CDR3 loop is CASNTARDTQYF. Written as DNA, the CDR3 is TGTGCCAGCAACACGGCGCGGGATACGCAGTATTTT. Based on the CDR3 plus reference TRBV5-4 and TRBJ2-3, the full variable domain is ETGVTQSPTHLIKTRGQQVTLRCSSQSGHNTVSWYQQALGQGPQFIFQYYREEENGRGNFPPRFSGLQFPNYSSELNVNALELDDSALYLCASNTARDTQYFGPGTRLTVL.

The J gene is TRBJ2-5, the V gene TRBV18; maybe TRBD1 (5 bases). The assigned J gene may be wrong: the sequence end matches TRBJ2-7 better. This CDR3 region has 14 residues. Germline CDR1 KGHSH, CDR2 LQKENI. CDR3 nucleotides: TGTGCCAGCTCACCCACAGGCCTTAGAGACGAGCAGTACTTC. Translating it yields CASSPTGLRDEQYF.

The DNA of the CDR3 is TGTGCCAGGGACAAGGCCGCCGGGGAGCAGTACTTC. It is translated as CARDKAAGEQYF. The chain uses TRBV7-3 and TRBJ2-7; perhaps TRBD1 as D (5 bases). V lost 9 bases, J lost 7 bases, and 16 bases lay in between. CDR3 length: 12 residues. Germline V lookup: CDR1 SGHTA, CDR2 FQGTGA.

This rearrangement joins TRBV5-7 to TRBJ2-7; no definite D call. TRBV5-7 is an open reading frame whose function is uncertain. The CDR3 sequence is 15 residues long. V gave up 5 bases and J gave up 2 bases, with 17 bases separating them. CDR3 region: CASSTTAIAAYEQYF. CDR3 DNA: TGTGCCAGCAGTACCACGGCAATCGCCGCCTACGAGCAGTACTTC.

CDR3 region: CASSEGLAGAEETQYF. The CDR3 DNA reads TGTGCCAGCAGCGAGGGACTAGCGGGAGCGGAGGAGACCCAGTACTTC. This chain joins TRBV5-8 and TRBJ2-5; 14 nucleotides align to TRBD2. Per the germline V gene, CDR1 is SGHTS and CDR2 is YDEGEE. The CDR3 loop spans 16 amino acids. J lost 5 bases, V lost 4 bases, and 7 bases had no gene match.

The rearrangement uses TRBV19 and TRBJ1-1; 7 bases map to TRBD1. CDR1 and CDR2 (germline): LNHDA, SQIVND (reference sequence). Germline trimming cut 4 bases from V and 4 bases from J; bases unmatched to any gene: 6. The CDR3 loop spans 14 amino acids. The CDR3 protein is CASSRQGGVTEAFF. The DNA for the CDR3 is TGTGCCAGTAGTAGACAGGGTGGGGTCACTGAAGCTTTCTTT.

The rearrangement uses TRBV12-5 and TRBJ2-1; no definite D call. The germline V and J ends were trimmed by 0 bases and 9 bases, with 9 bases remaining between them. CDR3 length: 13 residues. Germline CDR1 and CDR2: LGHNT and FRNRAP. DNA for the CDR3: TGTGCTAGTGGTTTGGTACGCGAAGCTGAGCAGTTCTTC. It specifies CASGLVREAEQFF.

CDR3 sequence reads: CASSLDGGGNYGYTF. Written as DNA, the CDR3 is TGCGCCAGCAGCTTGGATGGGGGAGGGAACTATGGCTACACCTTC. The V gene is TRBV5-1, the J gene TRBJ1-2, with a weak D call TRBD1 (5 bases). CDR1 and CDR2 (germline): SGHRS, YFSETQ. The CDR3 loop spans 15 amino acids. V lost 0 bases, J lost 2 bases, and 11 bases lay in between.

The rearrangement uses TRBV10-2 and TRBJ2-2; D perhaps matches TRBD2 (6 bases). CDR1 is WSHSY and CDR2 is SAAADI in the germline V gene. V was clipped by 4 bases and J by 6 bases, with 12 bases between them. This CDR3 is 14 amino acids long. DNA of the CDR3: TGCGCCAGCAGTGTCCCTCCTAGCGCCGGGGAGCTGTTTTTT. Protein sequence: CASSVPPSAGELFF.

A single count supports this clone. This rearrangement joins TRBV4-1 to TRBJ2-7; no clear D. Germline values: CDR1 MGHRA, CDR2 YSYEKL. The germline V and J ends were trimmed by 4 bases and 2 bases, with 15 bases remaining between them. The CDR3 covers 15 residues. The CDR3 region is CASSPSMTIPYEQYF. The DNA of the CDR3 is TGCGCCAGCAGCCCTAGTATGACCATTCCCTACGAGCAGTACTTC.

The chain is built from TRBV7-2 and TRBJ2-5; TRBD2 matches at 8 bases. The CDR3 sequence is 16 residues long. In germline, CDR1 is SGHTA, CDR2 FQGNSA. The V and J ends lost 2 bases and 2 bases, in that order; junction bases with no gene match: 7. CDR3 region: CASSLRAGGLQETQYF. CDR3 DNA: TGTGCCAGCAGCTTAAGGGCGGGGGGTCTTCAAGAGACCCAGTACTTC.

V and J are TRBV29-1 and TRBJ1-4; D ambiguous. The germline gives CDR1 SQVTM, CDR2 ANQGSEA. Trimming stripped 3 bases from V and 7 bases from J, with 9 bases between. The CDR3 contains 12 residues. The CDR3 protein is CSVDGEGEKLFF. CDR3 bases: TGCAGCGTTGATGGGGAAGGTGAAAAACTGTTTTTT.

The rearrangement joins TRBV25-1 to TRBJ1-1, with 9 bases that match TRBD1. Germline lookup yields CDR1 MGHDK and CDR2 SYGVNS. Trimming took 6 bases from V and 4 from J; bases not matched to a gene: 6. This CDR3 comprises 14 residues. The CDR3 here is CASRDDRGSTEAFF. CDR3 DNA sequence: TGTGCCAGCAGGGACGACAGGGGGAGCACTGAAGCTTTCTTT.

This sequence joins TRBV5-6 and TRBJ2-4; D is tentatively TRBD1 or TRBD2 (5 bases each). The germline gives CDR1 SGHDT, CDR2 YYEEEE. This CDR3 contains 16 residues. V gave up 1 base and J gave up 3 bases, with 14 bases separating them. In nucleotides, the CDR3 is TGTGCCAGCAGCTTGATGGGGGTACGGGACAAAAACATTCAGTACTTC. Translating gives CASSLMGVRDKNIQYF. Supplemented by reference TRBV5-6 and TRBJ2-4, the full variable domain reads DAGVTQSPTHLIKTRGQQVTLRCSPKSGHDTVSWYQQALGQGPQFIFQYYEEEERQRGNFPDRFSGHQFPNYSSELNVNALLLGDSALYLCASSLMGVRDKNIQYFGAGTRLSVL.

This chain joins TRBV30 and TRBJ2-2, with D uncertain. This CDR3 is built from 14 residues. From germline, CDR1 is GTSNPN and CDR2 SVGIG (reference sequence). V gave up 4 bases and J gave up 8 bases, with 17 bases separating them. The chain's CDR3 is CAWTSLAGTGELFF. CDR3 nucleotide sequence: TGTGCCTGGACCTCTCTGGCTGGCACAGGGGAGCTGTTTTTT.

The CDR3 DNA reads as TGCGCCAGCAGTCGACTAGCAACTAATGAAAAACTGTTTTTT. Its protein is CASSRLATNEKLFF. The gene calls are TRBV5-1 and TRBJ1-4; D uncertain. This CDR3 is 14 amino acids long. The germline V gene encodes CDR1 SGHRS and CDR2 YFSETQ. Trimming stripped 5 bases from V and 0 bases from J, with 8 bases between.

This chain links TRBV19 with TRBJ2-5; D may be TRBD2 (6 bases). Trimming removed 8 bases at V and 3 bases at J, with 13 bases between. CDR1 and CDR2 from the germline V gene are LNHDA and SQIVND (reference sequence). The CDR3 runs to 13 residues. This chain's CDR3 is CASHGGGEETQYF. CDR3 bases: TGTGCCAGTCACGGAGGAGGGGAAGAGACCCAGTACTTC. The full variable domain, rest sourced from reference TRBV19 and TRBJ2-5, is DGGITQSPKYLFRKEGQNVTLSCEQNLNHDAMYWYRQDPGQGLRLIYYSQIVNDFQKGDIAEGYSVSREKKESFPLTVTSAQKNPTAFYLCASHGGGEETQYFGPGTRLLVL.

The chain couples TRBV18 to TRBJ2-1, with TRBD2 identical over 8 bases. J was trimmed by 10 bases and V by 3 bases; bases with no gene match: 5. From germline, CDR1 is KGHSH and CDR2 LQKENI. This CDR3 comprises 13 residues. CDR3 sequence reads: CASSPGTSREQFF. For the CDR3, the DNA is TGTGCCAGCTCACCGGGGACTAGTAGGGAGCAGTTCTTC.

The gene calls are TRBV2 and TRBJ1-4, with 8 bases fitting TRBD1. V was pared by 6 bases and J by 7 bases, with 16 bases of the junction left unmatched. The CDR3 length is 17 residues. Germline values: CDR1 SNHLY, CDR2 FYNNEI. This CDR3 is CASSPRDRSLVGEKLFF. Written as DNA, the CDR3 is TGTGCCAGCAGCCCCCGGGACAGGTCCTTAGTAGGTGAAAAACTGTTTTTT.

This CDR3 reads CASSRGQLEAFF. The CDR3 DNA reads TGTGCCAGCAGTCGGGGACAGCTTGAAGCTTTCTTT. The rearrangement links TRBV6-6 to TRBJ1-1; 7 bases align to TRBD1. Germline trimming cut 5 bases from V and 7 bases from J; bases unmatched to any gene: 4. Germline V gene sequence: CDR1 MNHNY, CDR2 SVGAGI (reference sequence). There are 12 residues in the CDR3.

The chain links TRBV9 to TRBJ1-1, with D hard to call. Looked up from germline, CDR1 is SGDLS and CDR2 is YYNGEE. V was pared by 0 bases and J by 4 bases, with 13 bases between. The CDR3 extends over 15 amino acids. DNA for the CDR3: TGTGCCAGCAGCGTAGCCCCTTTCGGGGTCACTGAAGCTTTCTTT. This codes for CASSVAPFGVTEAFF.

This sequence joins TRBV11-3 and TRBJ1-3; a weak D match, TRBD1 (6 bases). CDR1 is SGHNT, CDR2 YENEEA, per germline. This CDR3 is built from 14 residues. The V and J ends lost 7 bases and 0 bases respectively, with 10 bases between them. CDR3 nucleotides: TGTGCCAGCACTGTGACAGGCTCTGGAAACACCATATATTTT. It specifies CASTVTGSGNTIYF.